The TCR beta chain described here comes from a study of shared clonotypes between healthy human individuals. The donors were all Caucasian adults (living in Nashville, Tennessee). In the CD4+ fraction, cells were divided into CD45RA+ naive and CD45RA-negative memory subsets. About this clone itself: Its specificity is unknown.

Data came from immunoSEQ multiplex PCR; TCRdb stores just in-frame clones and leaves some out. The sample has 1.4 million to 1.5 million clones; 96% are singletons. V dropped 2 bases and J dropped 5 bases, with 10 bases sitting between them. Germline values: CDR1 SNHLY, CDR2 FYNNEI. The length of the CDR3 is 14 residues. Whole-study findings and limits: A handful of donors showed sharing of 4.5% to 5% of naive CD4 clonotypes.

The chain combines TRBV2 with TRBJ1-5; unclear D gene. Sequencing was done on a sample of naive CD4+ T cells sorted from blood. The subset denotes: CD45RA+ positively selected. This receptor was identified in a young man in good health. The CDR3 DNA is TGTGCCAGCAGTGAAACCCAGGATCATCAGCCCCAGCATTTT. The encoded protein is CASSETQDHQPQHF.